This T cell receptor beta chain was profiled in a study of T cell repertoires in cytomegalovirus infection. On the study more broadly: Public TCR beta signature analysis indicated the presence of both CMV infection and matching HLA type.

From the reads, TCRdb called clonotypes with MiXCR, one entry per CDR3 protein. The sample lists 740,000 or so distinct CDR3 sequences; roughly 35% were seen once. Study observations and caveats: Dominating the ex vivo response were HLA-C-restricted CMV-specific TCR beta clonotypes. Individuals carrying CMV plus the relevant HLA were identified by cumulative frequency of public TCR beta families.

A note on this clonotype: The antigen is not known.

Germline V gene lookup returns CDR1 MDHEN and CDR2 SYDVKM. V was clipped by 6 bases and J by 9 bases, with 15 bases between them. This CDR3 spans 13 amino acids. The chain has TRBV28 and TRBJ2-1, with a weak D call TRBD2 (6 bases). The sample comprised PBMCs. The clonotype comes from a human donor in good health (CMV status not recorded). Some clones in this sample may be carry-over from other donors' samples. The CDR3 reads CASRILTEGEQFF. The CDR3 coding sequence is TGTGCCAGCAGAATCCTAACGGAGGGTGAGCAGTTCTTC.